A selection of T cell receptor beta chains follows, all from one sample in a study of shared clonotypes between healthy human individuals. Generated by immunoSEQ multiplex PCR, the TCRdb table keeps only in-frame clones and is missing some. Of under 2,000,000 clones listed, about 95% are singletons. Sample: naive CD8+ T cells sorted from blood. Receptors were obtained from a man in his late teens or twenties in good health. CDR3s include the opening cysteine and the closing phenylalanine or tryptophan. The D gene is left open where the match is weak. Clone size appears in some rows only: once, few, many, or a class for an expanded clone.

j_call: TRBJ2-2
v_call: TRBV23-1
clone_size: -
d_call: TRBD1
cdr3_nt: TGCGCCAGCAGTCAATCGCAGGGGGCTACCGGGGAGCTGTTTTTT
cdr3_aa: CASSQSQGATGELFF

j_call: TRBJ2-3
v_call: TRBV7-6
clone_size: -
d_call: TRBD2
cdr3_nt: TGTGCCAGCAGTCCGAGCGGGGGGTACCCAGATACGCAGTATTTT
cdr3_aa: CASSPSGGYPDTQYF

j_call: TRBJ2-5
v_call: TRBV9
clone_size: -
d_call: -
cdr3_nt: TGTGCCAGCAGCGTAGGGGCACAGGGGGGGATTGGAGAGACCCAGTACTTC
cdr3_aa: CASSVGAQGGIGETQYF

j_call: TRBJ1-4
v_call: TRBV28
clone_size: -
d_call: -
cdr3_nt: TGTGCCAGCAGTTTGTTGCCCGGGGTATACGAAAAACTGTTTTTT
cdr3_aa: CASSLLPGVYEKLFF

j_call: TRBJ1-3
v_call: TRBV19
clone_size: few
d_call: TRBD1
cdr3_nt: TGTGCCAGTAGTATGTGGACAGGTGCGGGAAACACCATATATTTT
cdr3_aa: CASSMWTGAGNTIYF

j_call: TRBJ2-7
v_call: TRBV2
clone_size: -
d_call: TRBD1
cdr3_nt: TGTGCCAGCAGTGAAGGGGACAGGGGGGCCTACGAGCAGTACTTC
cdr3_aa: CASSEGDRGAYEQYF

j_call: TRBJ2-7
v_call: TRBV19
clone_size: -
d_call: TRBD2
cdr3_nt: TGTGCCAGTAGTATAGTTTCGCGGACTAGCGGACCCTACGAGCAGTACTTC
cdr3_aa: CASSIVSRTSGPYEQYF

j_call: TRBJ2-5
v_call: TRBV13
clone_size: once
d_call: -
cdr3_nt: TGTGCCAGCAGCCCCCGACCACGCGAGACCCAGTACTTC
cdr3_aa: CASSPRPRETQYF

j_call: TRBJ2-7
v_call: TRBV5-6
clone_size: -
d_call: TRBD1
cdr3_nt: TGTGCCAGCAGCTATATTTCCGGACAGGTGTCCTACGAGCAGTACTTC
cdr3_aa: CASSYISGQVSYEQYF

j_call: TRBJ2-7
v_call: TRBV4-1
clone_size: -
d_call: -
cdr3_nt: TGCGCCAGCAGCCTCTCGGGTAACTACGAGCAGTACTTC
cdr3_aa: CASSLSGNYEQYF

j_call: TRBJ2-1
v_call: TRBV29-1
clone_size: once
d_call: -
cdr3_nt: TGCAGCGTTGAAGGTCTGGGGGCACCTGACAATGAGCAGTTCTTC
cdr3_aa: CSVEGLGAPDNEQFF

j_call: TRBJ1-3
v_call: TRBV11-2
clone_size: -
d_call: -
cdr3_nt: TGTGCCAGCAGCTCCCATAATGGCTACTCTGGAAACACCATATATTTT
cdr3_aa: CASSSHNGYSGNTIYF

j_call: TRBJ2-5
v_call: TRBV4-3
clone_size: -
d_call: -
cdr3_nt: TGCGCCAGCAGCCAAGGGTATGGGGGGGTGACAGGGAGGTACCAAGAGACCCAGTACTTC
cdr3_aa: CASSQGYGGVTGRYQETQYF

j_call: TRBJ1-1
v_call: TRBV28
clone_size: -
d_call: -
cdr3_nt: TGTGCCAGCGAGATGGGCCTGAACACTGAAGCTTTCTTT
cdr3_aa: CASEMGLNTEAFF

j_call: TRBJ1-1
v_call: TRBV28
clone_size: -
d_call: -
cdr3_nt: TGTGCCAGCAGTTTGGAGGGGGACACTGAAGCTTTCTTT
cdr3_aa: CASSLEGDTEAFF

j_call: TRBJ2-2
v_call: TRBV4-1
clone_size: -
d_call: -
cdr3_nt: TGCGCCAGCAGCCAATTTTTGGGGGACGGGGAGCTGTTTTTT
cdr3_aa: CASSQFLGDGELFF

j_call: TRBJ2-1
v_call: TRBV7-9
clone_size: -
d_call: -
cdr3_nt: TGTGCCAGCAGCTCGGCCCTCTACAATGAGCAGTTCTTC
cdr3_aa: CASSSALYNEQFF

j_call: TRBJ2-3
v_call: TRBV4-3
clone_size: -
d_call: TRBD2
cdr3_nt: TGCGCCAGCAGCCAGGCGGTAGCGGGAGGGTATGGGGATACGCAGTATTTT
cdr3_aa: CASSQAVAGGYGDTQYF

j_call: TRBJ2-3
v_call: TRBV5-1
clone_size: -
d_call: -
cdr3_nt: TGCGCCAGCAGCTACGGACAGACAGATACGCAGTATTTT
cdr3_aa: CASSYGQTDTQYF